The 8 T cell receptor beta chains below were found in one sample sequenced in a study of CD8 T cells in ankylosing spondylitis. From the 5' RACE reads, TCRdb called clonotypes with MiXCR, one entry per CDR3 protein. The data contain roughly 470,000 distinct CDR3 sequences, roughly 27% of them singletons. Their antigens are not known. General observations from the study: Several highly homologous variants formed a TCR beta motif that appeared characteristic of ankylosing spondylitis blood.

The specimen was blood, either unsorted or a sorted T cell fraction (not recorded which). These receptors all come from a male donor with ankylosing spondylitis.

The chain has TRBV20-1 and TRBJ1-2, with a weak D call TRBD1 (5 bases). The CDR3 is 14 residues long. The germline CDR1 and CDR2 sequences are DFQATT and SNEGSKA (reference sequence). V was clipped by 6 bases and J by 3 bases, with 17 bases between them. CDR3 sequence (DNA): TGCAGTGCCAAGGTGCAGGGTTGGGACTATGGCTACACCTTC. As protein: CSAKVQGWDYGYTF.

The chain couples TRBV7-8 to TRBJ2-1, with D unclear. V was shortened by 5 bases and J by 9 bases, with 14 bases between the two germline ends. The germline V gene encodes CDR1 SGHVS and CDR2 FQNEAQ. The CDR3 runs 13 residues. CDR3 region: CASSLRSEAEQFF. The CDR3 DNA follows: TGTGCCAGCAGCCTTAGGAGCGAGGCTGAGCAGTTCTTC.

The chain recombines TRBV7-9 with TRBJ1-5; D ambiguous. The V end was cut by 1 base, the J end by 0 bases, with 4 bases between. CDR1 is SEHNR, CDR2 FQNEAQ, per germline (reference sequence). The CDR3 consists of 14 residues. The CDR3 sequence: CASSLVNSNQPQHF. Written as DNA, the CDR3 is TGTGCCAGCAGCTTAGTAAATAGCAATCAGCCCCAGCATTTT.

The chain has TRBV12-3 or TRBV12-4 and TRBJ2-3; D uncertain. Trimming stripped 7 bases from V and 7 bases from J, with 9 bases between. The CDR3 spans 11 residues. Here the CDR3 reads CASTAANTQYF. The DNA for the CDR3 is TGTGCCAGCACCGCGGCCAATACGCAGTATTTT.

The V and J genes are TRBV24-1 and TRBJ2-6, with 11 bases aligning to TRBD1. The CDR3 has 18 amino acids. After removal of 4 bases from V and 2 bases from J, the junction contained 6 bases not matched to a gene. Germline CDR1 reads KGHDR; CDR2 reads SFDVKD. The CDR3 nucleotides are TGTGCCACCAGTGACCGGGGACAGGGGGAAACTGGGGCCAACGTCCTGACTTTC. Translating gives CATSDRGQGETGANVLTF.

The CDR3 loop is CASREAGNNEKLFF. The CDR3 DNA follows: TGTGCCAGCAGAGAGGCAGGCAATAATGAAAAACTGTTTTTT. J is TRBJ1-4 and V is TRBV6-1; D not certain. Germline V lookup: CDR1 MNHNS, CDR2 SASEGT. Trimming pared 6 bases from V and 4 bases from J, leaving 12 bases between. The CDR3 has 14 amino acids.

The CDR3 nucleotides read TGCGCCAGCAGAACAACAGGGCGGATCGATGGCTACACCTTC. Translating it yields CASRTTGRIDGYTF. This chain uses TRBV5-1 with TRBJ1-2, with D possibly matching TRBD1 (6 bases). V lost 5 bases and J lost 6, with 17 bases in between. The CDR3 has 14 residues. The germline V gene has CDR1 SGHRS and CDR2 YFSETQ.

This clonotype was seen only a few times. CDR3 DNA sequence: TGCAGTGCTAGTACAGGGCGTTGGGTTGAAGCTTTCTTT. It encodes CSASTGRWVEAFF. This chain uses TRBV20-1 with TRBJ1-1, with D perhaps TRBD1 (6 bases). The V end lost 3 bases, the J end lost 7 bases, and 15 bases lay between the germline ends. The CDR3 runs 13 residues. Germline V gene data show CDR1 as DFQATT and CDR2 as SNEGSKA (reference sequence).